Below, one TCR beta chain is given with its context. The antigen is undetermined. There were likely unrecorded immune exposures, though donors were nominally healthy when sampled. This record comes from a study of cytomegalovirus exposure and HLA in healthy donors. Overall study findings and caveats: An analysis done earlier found most TCR beta V segments productive about 90% or about 30% of the time.

The study ran its PCR with 60 Vbeta and 13 Jbeta primers. Method: immunoSEQ multiplex PCR; TCRdb's copy keeps in-frame clones and lacks some. The table has over 80,000 clones, 65% to 80% seen once. Trimming pared 5 bases from V and 5 bases from J, leaving 7 bases between. The CDR3 spans 11 residues. Germline CDR1 and CDR2: LGHNT and FRNRAP. This clonotype was obtained from a woman aged 18-29 years in good health and CMV-seropositive. Sequencing used PBMCs. V is TRBV12-5 and J is TRBJ2-7; D remains ambiguous. CDR3 sequence reads: CASGIRDEQYF. The CDR3, as DNA: TGTGCTAGTGGTATTCGAGACGAGCAGTACTTC. Supplemented by reference TRBV12-5 and TRBJ2-7, the full variable domain reads DARVTQTPRHKVTEMGQEVTMRCQPILGHNTVFWYRQTMMQGLELLAYFRNRAPLDDSGMPKDRFSAEMPDATLATLKIQPSEPRDSAVYFCASGIRDEQYFGPGTRLTVT.